This T cell receptor beta chain was sequenced for a study of technical replicates of blood from a handful of donors. CDR3 length: 14 amino acids. V gave up 4 bases and J gave up 4 bases, with 11 bases separating them. CDR1 is MDHEN, CDR2 SYDVKM, per germline. Assay: immunoSEQ multiplex PCR; the TCRdb copy retains only in-frame clones and omits some. The table has roughly 92,000 clones, approximately 96% seen once; the top ten hold roughly 0.3%. The chain is built from TRBV28 and TRBJ1-5; D call uncertain. The sequenced material came from T cells isolated from PBMCs. The receptor comes from a human donor in good health. The CDR3 protein is CASSSPPQNQPQHF. In DNA form, the CDR3 reads TGTGCCAGCAGTTCTCCTCCCCAGAATCAGCCCCAGCATTTT.